This T cell receptor (beta chain) was sequenced in a study of shared clonotypes between healthy human individuals. V lost 4 bases, J lost 8 bases, and 16 bases lay in between. From germline, CDR1 is MNHEY and CDR2 SMNVEV (reference sequence). CDR3 length: 14 residues. Study results and limitations: Several donors held 4.5% to 5% of naive CD4 clonotypes in common.

About this clone: Its antigen remains unidentified.

TCRdb's copy holds only in-frame clones and misses some; the assay was immunoSEQ multiplex PCR. This sample yields some 2,100,000 clones, of which more than 90% are seen a single time; approximately 0.13% belongs to the top ten. This TCR was sampled from a man aged 18-30 years in good health. The rearrangement joins TRBV27 to TRBJ2-3; D is perhaps TRBD1 (5 bases). The sequenced sample consisted of naive CD4+ T cells sorted from blood. Sample subset: CD45RA+ positively selected. The CDR3 protein is CASSSYQGTGTQYF. The CDR3 DNA is TGTGCCAGCAGTTCCTACCAGGGTACCGGTACGCAGTATTTT.